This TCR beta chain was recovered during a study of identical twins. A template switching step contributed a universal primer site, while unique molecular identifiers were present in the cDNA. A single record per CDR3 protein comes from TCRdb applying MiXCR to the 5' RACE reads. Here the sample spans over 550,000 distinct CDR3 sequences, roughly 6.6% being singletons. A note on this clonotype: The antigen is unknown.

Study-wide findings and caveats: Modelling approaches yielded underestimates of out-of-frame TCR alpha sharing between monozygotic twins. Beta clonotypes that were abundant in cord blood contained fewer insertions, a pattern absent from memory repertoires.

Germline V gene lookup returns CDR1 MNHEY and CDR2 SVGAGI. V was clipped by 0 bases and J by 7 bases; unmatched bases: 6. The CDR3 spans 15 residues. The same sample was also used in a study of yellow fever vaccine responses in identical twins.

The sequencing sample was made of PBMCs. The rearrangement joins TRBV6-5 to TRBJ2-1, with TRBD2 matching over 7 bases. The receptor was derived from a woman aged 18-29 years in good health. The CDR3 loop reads CASSYSGEGRNEQFF. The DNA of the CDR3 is TGTGCCAGCAGTTACTCGGGGGAGGGCCGGAATGAGCAGTTCTTC.